What follows are 12 T cell receptor beta chains derived from one specimen sequenced in a study of tumor and adjacent non-tumor tissue in lung cancer. The library came from three nested PCR rounds adapted from ARM-PCR protocols. TCRdb ran MiXCR on the multiplex PCR reads and lists one entry per CDR3 protein. The sample holds over 100,000 distinct CDR3 sequences; approximately 82% are singletons and the top ten take 35% to 40%. No cell sorting was done before RNA was extracted from the tissue. Sequencing input: lung tumor tissue. The receptor source for this set is a woman aged 55-70 years with non-small cell lung cancer.

Turning to this clonotype: The CDR3 end shows no conserved phenylalanine or tryptophan, and so a read error is likely. The rearrangement links TRBV4-3 to TRBJ2-3; maybe TRBD2 (5 bases). Trimming removed 0 bases at V and 0 bases at J, with 13 bases between. The CDR3 length is 17 residues. Germline assignment: CDR1 LGHNA and CDR2 YSLEER. CDR3 residues: CASSQDPPGISTDTQYY. CDR3 nucleotides: TGCGCCAGCAGCCAAGACCCTCCCGGGATAAGCACAGATACGCAGTATTAT.

This clonotype was recorded once. Because it lacks the conserved phenylalanine or tryptophan at the end, this CDR3 is likely a read error. V gene TRBV12-3 or TRBV12-4 combines with J gene TRBJ1-5, with a tentative D call TRBD1 (5 bases). Trimming left V 6 bases short and J 3 bases short, with 21 bases between. The CDR3 length is 17 residues. The CDR3 bases are TGTGCCAGCAGCCGTCGGAGGGGACTGGGCAACAATCAGCCCCAGCATATT. It yields the protein CASSRRRGLGNNQPQHI.

Notes on this clonotype: One junction end does not reproduce the germline sequence, and a read error may be involved. The rearrangement links TRBV4-3 to TRBJ2-5; D remains unclear. The CDR3 runs to 15 residues. CDR1 is LGHNA, CDR2 YSLEER, per germline. The CDR3: CASSRHRDSHETQYF. The CDR3 DNA reads as TGCGCCAGCAGCCGACACCGAGACTCACATGAGACTCAGTACTTC.

In regard to this clonotype: At one of its ends the junction is not consistent with the germline gene, which may arise from a read error. The chain has TRBV28 and TRBJ2-6, with D possibly being TRBD1 (6 bases). Germline V CDR1 and CDR2: MDHEN, SYDVKM. This CDR3 region has 15 residues. Here the CDR3 DNA reads TGTGTCAGCAGTTACACAGGGATCGGGGCCAACGTCCCAACTTTC. It is translated as CVSSYTGIGANVPTF.

As for this clonotype: Since a much larger clone is just one base distant, this may be a read error. V is TRBV6-1 and J is TRBJ1-5, with D perhaps TRBD1 (6 bases). The CDR3 spans 16 residues. CDR1 is MNHNS and CDR2 is SASEGT in the germline V gene. In DNA form, the CDR3 reads TGTGCCAGCAGTGAACGTCCGGACAGCTCTTATCATCCCCAGCATTTT. This encodes CASSERPDSSYHPQHF.

The CDR3 DNA reads TGTGCCAGCAGCTTGGAACGGGCTTCAAGAGACGAGCAGTTCTTC. Translated: CASSLERASRDEQFF. This chain joins TRBV5-6 and TRBJ2-1, with D hard to call. The CDR3 has 15 amino acids. Trimming removed 0 bases from V and 10 bases from J, with 17 bases in between. Germline values: CDR1 SGHDT, CDR2 YYEEEE.

As to this clonotype: At one end the junction does not follow the germline gene, possibly because of a read error. The chain is built from TRBV5-1 and TRBJ2-2, with D unclear. The CDR3 spans 14 residues. Germline V CDR1 and CDR2: SGHRS, YFSETQ. CDR3 in DNA: TGCGCCAGCAGCTTAAGAGAGAACACCGTGGAGCTGTTTTTT. This codes for CASSLRENTVELFF.

About this clonotype itself: A much larger clone lies one base from this, so it may be a read error. CDR3 amino acids: CSASEEGSINYGYTF. In nucleotides, the CDR3 is TGCAGTGCTAGTGAGGAGGGGTCCATAAACTATGGCTACACCTTC. The V and J genes are TRBV20-1 and TRBJ1-2; D may be TRBD1 (5 bases). CDR1 and CDR2 from the germline V gene are DFQATT and SNEGSKA (reference sequence). CDR3 size: 15 residues. The V and J ends lost 3 bases and 2 bases respectively, with 16 bases between them.

The chain is built from TRBV29-1 and TRBJ2-1; 7 positions match TRBD1. The CDR3 spans 12 residues. Germline V gene data show CDR1 as SQVTM and CDR2 as ANQGSEA. The CDR3 nucleotides are TGCAGTATTACCCCAACGGGACAGCAGCAGTTCTTC. This sequence encodes CSITPTGQQQFF.

Comment on this clonotype: A read error is possible here, since a much larger clone lies one base away. The V and J genes are TRBV6-2 or TRBV6-3 and TRBJ2-3, with D tentatively TRBD2 (5 bases). Germline CDR1 MNHEY, CDR2 SVGEGT. The length of the CDR3 is 15 residues. The CDR3 sequence: CVSSYLRVNTDTQYF. The CDR3 DNA reads TGTGTCAGCAGTTACCTGCGGGTTAACACAGATACGCAGTATTTT.

This clonotype was seen repeatedly, ten times or more. The rearrangement links TRBV6-1 to TRBJ2-7; D not resolved. The CDR3 totals 16 residues. V was trimmed by 1 base and J by 3 bases, leaving 16 bases between them. Germline V CDR1 and CDR2: MNHNS, SASEGT. The CDR3 reads CASSEGKAGSNYEQYF. The CDR3 DNA sequence: TGTGCCAGCAGTGAAGGGAAGGCAGGCTCAAACTACGAGCAGTACTTC.

The CDR3 coding sequence is TGTGCCGGCACCCTCCGACTAGTTTCCAGGGAGCTGTTTTTT. Amino acids: CAGTLRLVSRELFF. V usage is TRBV11-2 and J usage is TRBJ2-2; D is perhaps TRBD2 (6 bases). Per the germline V gene, CDR1 is SGHAT and CDR2 is FQNNGV. This CDR3 region has 14 residues. Trimming left V 11 bases short and J 9 bases short, with 22 bases between.